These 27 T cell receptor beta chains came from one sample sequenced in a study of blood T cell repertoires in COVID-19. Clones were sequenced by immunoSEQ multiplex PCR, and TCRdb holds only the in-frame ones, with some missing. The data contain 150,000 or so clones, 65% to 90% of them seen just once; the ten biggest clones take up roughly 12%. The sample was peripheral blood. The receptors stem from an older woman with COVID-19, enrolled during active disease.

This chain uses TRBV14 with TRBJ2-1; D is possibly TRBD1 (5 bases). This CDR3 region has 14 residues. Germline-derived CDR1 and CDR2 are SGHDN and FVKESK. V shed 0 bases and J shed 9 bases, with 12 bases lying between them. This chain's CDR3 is CASSQDRGRAEQFF. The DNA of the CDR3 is TGTGCCAGCAGCCAAGATAGGGGTAGGGCTGAGCAGTTCTTC.

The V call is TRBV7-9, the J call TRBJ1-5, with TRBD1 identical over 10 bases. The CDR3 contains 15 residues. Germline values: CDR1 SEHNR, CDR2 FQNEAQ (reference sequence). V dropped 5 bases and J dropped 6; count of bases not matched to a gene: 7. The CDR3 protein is CASSPDRGRGQPQHF. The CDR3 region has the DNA TGTGCCAGCAGCCCAGACAGGGGGCGAGGTCAGCCCCAGCATTTT.

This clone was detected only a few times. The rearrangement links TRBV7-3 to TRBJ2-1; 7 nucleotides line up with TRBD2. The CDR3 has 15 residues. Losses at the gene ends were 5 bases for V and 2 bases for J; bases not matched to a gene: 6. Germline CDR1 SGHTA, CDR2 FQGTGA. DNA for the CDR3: TGTGCCAGCAGCACCCAGCGGGGACCCTACAATGAGCAGTTCTTC. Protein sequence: CASSTQRGPYNEQFF.

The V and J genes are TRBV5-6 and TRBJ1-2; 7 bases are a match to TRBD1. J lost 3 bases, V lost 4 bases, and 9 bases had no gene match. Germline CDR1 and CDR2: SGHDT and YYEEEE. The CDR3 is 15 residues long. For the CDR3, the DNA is TGTGCCAGCAGCATACCGGGACAGAAGTACTATGGCTACACCTTC. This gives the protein CASSIPGQKYYGYTF.

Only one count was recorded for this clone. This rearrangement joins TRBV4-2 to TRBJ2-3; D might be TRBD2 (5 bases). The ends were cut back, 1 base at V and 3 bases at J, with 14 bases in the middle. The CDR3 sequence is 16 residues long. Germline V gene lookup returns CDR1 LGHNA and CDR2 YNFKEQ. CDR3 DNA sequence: TGTGCCAGCAGCCAAGCCCGTAGCGAGTTGACAGATACGCAGTATTTT. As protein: CASSQARSELTDTQYF.

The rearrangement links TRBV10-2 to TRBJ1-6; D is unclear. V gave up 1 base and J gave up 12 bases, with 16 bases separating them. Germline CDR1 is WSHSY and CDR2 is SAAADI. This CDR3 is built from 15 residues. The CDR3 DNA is TGCGCCAGCAGTGAGTTGGGTGGGCCTTTGTTACCCCTCCACTTT. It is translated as CASSELGGPLLPLHF.

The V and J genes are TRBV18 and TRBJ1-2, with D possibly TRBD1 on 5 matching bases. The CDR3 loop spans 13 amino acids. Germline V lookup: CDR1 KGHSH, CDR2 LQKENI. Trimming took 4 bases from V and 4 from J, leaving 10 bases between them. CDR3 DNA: TGTGCCAGCTCACTGGACAAGTTCTATGGCTACACCTTC. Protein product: CASSLDKFYGYTF.

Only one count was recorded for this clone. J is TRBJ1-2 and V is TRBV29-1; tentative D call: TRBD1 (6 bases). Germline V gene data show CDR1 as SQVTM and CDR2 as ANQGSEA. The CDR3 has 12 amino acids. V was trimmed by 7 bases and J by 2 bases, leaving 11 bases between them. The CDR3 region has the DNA TGCAGCGCTGGGGACACGAACTATGGCTACACCTTC. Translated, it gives CSAGDTNYGYTF.

The CDR3 DNA follows: TGTGCCAGCAGAATGGGACAGACCAACACCGGGGAGCTGTTTTTT. It specifies CASRMGQTNTGELFF. V gene TRBV5-6 combines with J gene TRBJ2-2; 7 bases are shared with TRBD1. V lost 5 bases, J lost 2 bases, and 6 bases stayed unmatched. CDR1 is SGHDT and CDR2 is YYEEEE in the germline V gene. The CDR3 totals 15 residues.

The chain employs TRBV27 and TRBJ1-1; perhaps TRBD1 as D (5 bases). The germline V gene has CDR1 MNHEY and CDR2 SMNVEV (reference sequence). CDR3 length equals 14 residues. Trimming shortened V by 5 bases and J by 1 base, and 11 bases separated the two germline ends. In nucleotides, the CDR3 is TGTGCCAGCAGTCTGCGGGACGGGAACACTGAAGCTTTCTTT. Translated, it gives CASSLRDGNTEAFF.

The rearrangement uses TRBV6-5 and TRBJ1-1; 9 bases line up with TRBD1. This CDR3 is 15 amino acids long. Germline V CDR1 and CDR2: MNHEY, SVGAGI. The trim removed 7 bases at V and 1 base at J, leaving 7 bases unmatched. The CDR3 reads CASTKRDRANTEAFF. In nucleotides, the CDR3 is TGTGCCAGCACCAAAAGGGACAGGGCGAACACTGAAGCTTTCTTT.

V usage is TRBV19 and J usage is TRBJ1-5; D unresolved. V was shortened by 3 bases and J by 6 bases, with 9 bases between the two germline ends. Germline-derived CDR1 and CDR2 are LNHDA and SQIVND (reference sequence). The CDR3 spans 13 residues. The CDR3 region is CASSMGESQPQHF. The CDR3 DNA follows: TGTGCCAGTAGTATGGGCGAAAGTCAGCCCCAGCATTTT.

The CDR3 nucleotides read TGTGCCAGCAGCTTGGATCCTGGGGGGACTAATGAAAAACTGTTTTTT. It specifies CASSLDPGGTNEKLFF. The chain combines TRBV5-4 with TRBJ1-4; possible D gene TRBD1, 5 bases. The CDR3 extends over 16 amino acids. Germline CDR1 is SGHNT and CDR2 is YYREEE (reference sequence). Trimming stripped 0 bases from V and 2 bases from J, with 11 bases between. Drawing the rest from reference TRBV5-4 and TRBJ1-4, the complete variable domain is ETGVTQSPTHLIKTRGQQVTLRCSSQSGHNTVSWYQQALGQGPQFIFQYYREEENGRGNFPPRFSGLQFPNYSSELNVNALELDDSALYLCASSLDPGGTNEKLFFGSGTQLSVL.

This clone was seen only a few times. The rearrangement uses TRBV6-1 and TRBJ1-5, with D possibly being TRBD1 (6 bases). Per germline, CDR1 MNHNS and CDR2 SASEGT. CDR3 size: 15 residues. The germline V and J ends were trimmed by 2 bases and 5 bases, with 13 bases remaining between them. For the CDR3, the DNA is TGTGCCAGCAGTGAACGGACAGAACGCTATCAGCCCCAGCATTTT. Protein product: CASSERTERYQPQHF.

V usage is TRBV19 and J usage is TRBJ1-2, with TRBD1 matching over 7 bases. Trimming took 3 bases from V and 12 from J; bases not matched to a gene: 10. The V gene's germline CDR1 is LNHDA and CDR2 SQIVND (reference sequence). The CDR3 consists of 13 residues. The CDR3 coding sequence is TGTGCCAGTAGTATTCTCGGACAGGTCCAAGACACCTTC. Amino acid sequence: CASSILGQVQDTF.

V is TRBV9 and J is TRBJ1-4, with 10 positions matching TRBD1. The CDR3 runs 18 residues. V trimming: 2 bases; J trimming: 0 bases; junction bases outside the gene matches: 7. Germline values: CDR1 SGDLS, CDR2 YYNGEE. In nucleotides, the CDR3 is TGTGCCAGCAGCGTCCATGGGACAGGGGACGCAACTAATGAAAAACTGTTTTTT. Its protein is CASSVHGTGDATNEKLFF.

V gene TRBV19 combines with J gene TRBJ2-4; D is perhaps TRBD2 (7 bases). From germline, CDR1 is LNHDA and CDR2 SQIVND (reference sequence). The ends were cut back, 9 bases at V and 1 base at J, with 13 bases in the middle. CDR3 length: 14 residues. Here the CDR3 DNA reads TGTGCCAGCCTGGGAGGGGGTGCCAAAAACATTCAGTACTTC. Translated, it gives CASLGGGAKNIQYF.

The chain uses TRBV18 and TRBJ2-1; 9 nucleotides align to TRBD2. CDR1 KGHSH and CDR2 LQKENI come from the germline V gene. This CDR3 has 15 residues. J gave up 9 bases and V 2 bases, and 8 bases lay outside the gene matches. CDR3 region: CASSPVPSGKSEQFF. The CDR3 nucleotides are TGTGCCAGCTCACCAGTCCCTAGCGGGAAGAGTGAGCAGTTCTTC.

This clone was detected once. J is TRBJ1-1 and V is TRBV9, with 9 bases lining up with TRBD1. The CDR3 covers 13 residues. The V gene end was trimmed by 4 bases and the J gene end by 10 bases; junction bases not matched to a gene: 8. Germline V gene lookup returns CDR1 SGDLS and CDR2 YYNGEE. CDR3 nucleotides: TGTGCCAGCAGCCCGAGACCGGGACAGGGAGCTTTCTTT. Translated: CASSPRPGQGAFF.

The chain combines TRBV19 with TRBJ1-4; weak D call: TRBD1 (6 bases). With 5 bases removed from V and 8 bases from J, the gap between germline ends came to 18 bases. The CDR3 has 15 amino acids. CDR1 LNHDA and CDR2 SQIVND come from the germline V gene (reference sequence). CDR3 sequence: CASSLQGGRGEKLFF. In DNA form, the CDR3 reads TGTGCCAGTAGTCTCCAAGGGGGTCGGGGAGAAAAACTGTTTTTT.

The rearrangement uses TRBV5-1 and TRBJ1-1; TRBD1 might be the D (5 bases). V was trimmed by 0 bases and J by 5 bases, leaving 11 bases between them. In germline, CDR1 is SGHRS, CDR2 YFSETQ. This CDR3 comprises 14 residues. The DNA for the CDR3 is TGCGCCAGCAGCTTGGAGTGGGGGGTTACTGAAGCTTTCTTT. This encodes CASSLEWGVTEAFF.

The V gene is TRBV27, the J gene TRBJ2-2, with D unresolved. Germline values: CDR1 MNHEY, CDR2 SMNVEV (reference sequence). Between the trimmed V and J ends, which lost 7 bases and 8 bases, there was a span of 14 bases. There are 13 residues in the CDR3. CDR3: CASTGQAPGELFF. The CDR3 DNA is TGTGCCAGCACAGGCCAGGCCCCGGGGGAGCTGTTTTTT.

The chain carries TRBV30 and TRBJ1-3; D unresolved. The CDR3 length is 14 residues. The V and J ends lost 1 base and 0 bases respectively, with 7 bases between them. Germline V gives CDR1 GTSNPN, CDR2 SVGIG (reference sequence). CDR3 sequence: CAWSETSSGNTIYF. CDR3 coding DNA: TGTGCCTGGAGTGAGACATCCTCTGGAAACACCATATATTTT.

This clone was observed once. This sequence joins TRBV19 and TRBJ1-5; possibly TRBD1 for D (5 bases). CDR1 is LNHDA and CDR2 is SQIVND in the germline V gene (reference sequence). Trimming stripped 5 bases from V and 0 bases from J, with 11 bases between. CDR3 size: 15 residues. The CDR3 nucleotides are TGTGCCAGTAGTGCTCGACAGAATAGCAATCAGCCCCAGCATTTT. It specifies CASSARQNSNQPQHF. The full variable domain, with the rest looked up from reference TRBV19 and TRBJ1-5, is DGGITQSPKYLFRKEGQNVTLSCEQNLNHDAMYWYRQDPGQGLRLIYYSQIVNDFQKGDIAEGYSVSREKKESFPLTVTSAQKNPTAFYLCASSARQNSNQPQHFGDGTRLSIL.

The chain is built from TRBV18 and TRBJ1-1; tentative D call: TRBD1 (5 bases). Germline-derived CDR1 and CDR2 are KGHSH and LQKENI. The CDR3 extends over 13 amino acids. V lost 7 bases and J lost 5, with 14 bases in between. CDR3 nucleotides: TGTGCCAGCTTGCAGGGAAGTGGGACTGAAGCTTTCTTT. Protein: CASLQGSGTEAFF. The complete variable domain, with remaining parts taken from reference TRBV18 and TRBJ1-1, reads NAGVMQNPRHLVRRRGQEARLRCSPMKGHSHVYWYRQLPEEGLKFMVYLQKENIIDESGMPKERFSAEFPKEGPSILRIQQVVRGDSAAYFCASLQGSGTEAFFGQGTRLTVV.

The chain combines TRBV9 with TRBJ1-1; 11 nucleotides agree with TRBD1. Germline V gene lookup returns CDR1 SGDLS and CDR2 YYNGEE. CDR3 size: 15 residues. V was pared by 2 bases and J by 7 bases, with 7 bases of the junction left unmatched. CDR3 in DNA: TGTGCCAGCAGCGTGGGGACAGGGGGTATTGGTGAAGCTTTCTTT. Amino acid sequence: CASSVGTGGIGEAFF.

CDR3 DNA: TGTGCCACCAGTGGAGCGGGGATTCATGCTCGGGAGACCCAGTACTTC. Translated, it gives CATSGAGIHARETQYF. The genes are TRBV24-1 and TRBJ2-5, with TRBD2 identical over 7 bases. The junction had 13 bases not matched to a gene; V was cut back by 5 bases and J by 5 bases. The CDR3 has 16 residues. Germline V gene data show CDR1 as KGHDR and CDR2 as SFDVKD.